Presented here are 3 T cell receptor beta chains from one specimen sequenced in a study of T cell clones after liver transplantation. TCRdb keeps only in-frame clones here, not all; method: immunoSEQ multiplex PCR. The table records 95,000 to 110,000 clones, 82% of them present only once. This specimen was CD4+ T cells from blood, taken before liver transplant. The receptors stem from a human donor who received a liver transplant.

CDR3 sequence: CASSQGRQNYEQYF. The CDR3 DNA follows: TGCGCCAGCAGCCAAGGGCGACAGAACTACGAGCAGTACTTC. This chain uses TRBV4-1 with TRBJ2-7; possible D gene TRBD1, 5 bases. Germline-derived CDR1 and CDR2 are MGHRA and YSYEKL. CDR3 length equals 14 residues. Between the trimmed V and J ends, which lost 1 base and 3 bases, there was a span of 10 bases.

The chain carries TRBV28 and TRBJ1-2; D unresolved. This CDR3 has 13 amino acids. The germline V gene encodes CDR1 MDHEN and CDR2 SYDVKM. V shed 7 bases and J shed 1 base, with 10 bases lying between them. The CDR3 loop is CASIAGRNYGYTF. The DNA of the CDR3 is TGTGCCAGCATTGCAGGCCGTAACTATGGCTACACCTTC.

The chain joins TRBV7-9 to TRBJ2-3; D unresolved. The CDR3 loop spans 13 amino acids. The germline CDR1 and CDR2 sequences are SEHNR and FQNEAQ (reference sequence). V was clipped by 5 bases and J by 6 bases, with 12 bases between them. The CDR3 loop is CASSREWSDTQYF. CDR3 DNA sequence: TGTGCCAGCAGCAGAGAGTGGTCCGATACGCAGTATTTT.